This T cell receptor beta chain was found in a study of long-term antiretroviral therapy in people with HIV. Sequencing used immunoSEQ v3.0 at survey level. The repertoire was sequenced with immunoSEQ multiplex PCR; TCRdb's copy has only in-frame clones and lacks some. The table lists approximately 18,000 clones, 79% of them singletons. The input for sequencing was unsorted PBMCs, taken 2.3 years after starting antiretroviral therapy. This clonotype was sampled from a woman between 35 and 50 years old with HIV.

CDR3 coding DNA: TGTGCCAGTAGTATTACCGGAACCTCTGAAGCTTTCTTT. It is translated as CASSITGTSEAFF. The chain employs TRBV19 and TRBJ1-1, with D unresolved. Trimming left V 3 bases short and J 6 bases short, with 11 bases between. In germline, CDR1 is LNHDA, CDR2 SQIVND (reference sequence). The CDR3 has 13 residues.